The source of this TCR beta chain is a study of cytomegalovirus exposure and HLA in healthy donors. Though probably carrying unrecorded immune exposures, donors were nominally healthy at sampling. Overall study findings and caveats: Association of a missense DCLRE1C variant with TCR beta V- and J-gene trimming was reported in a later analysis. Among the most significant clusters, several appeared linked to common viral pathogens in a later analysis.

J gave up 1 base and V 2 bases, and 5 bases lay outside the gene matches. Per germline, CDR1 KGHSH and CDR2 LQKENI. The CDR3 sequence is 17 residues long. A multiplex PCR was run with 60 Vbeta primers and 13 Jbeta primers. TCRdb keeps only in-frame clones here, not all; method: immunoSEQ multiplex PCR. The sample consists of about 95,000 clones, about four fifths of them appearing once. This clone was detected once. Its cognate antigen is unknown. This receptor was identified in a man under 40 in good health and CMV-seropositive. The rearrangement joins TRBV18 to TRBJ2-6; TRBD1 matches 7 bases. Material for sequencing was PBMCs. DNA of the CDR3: TGTGCCAGCTCACCAATGACAGGGCAGTCTGGGGCCAACGTCCTGACTTTC. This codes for CASSPMTGQSGANVLTF.